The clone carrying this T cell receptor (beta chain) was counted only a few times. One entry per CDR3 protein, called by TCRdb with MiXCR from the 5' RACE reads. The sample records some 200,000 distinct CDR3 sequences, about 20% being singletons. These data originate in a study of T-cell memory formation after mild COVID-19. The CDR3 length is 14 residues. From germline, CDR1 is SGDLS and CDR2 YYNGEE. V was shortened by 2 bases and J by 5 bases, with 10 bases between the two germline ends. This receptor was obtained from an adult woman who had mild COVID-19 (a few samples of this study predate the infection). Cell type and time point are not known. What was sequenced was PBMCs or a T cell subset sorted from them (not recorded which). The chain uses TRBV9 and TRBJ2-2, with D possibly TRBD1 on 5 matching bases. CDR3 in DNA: TGTGCCAGCAGCGTCAGGGATTGGACCGGGGAGCTGTTTTTT. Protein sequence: CASSVRDWTGELFF.